These T cell receptor beta chains were read from a single sample in a study of shared clonotypes between healthy human individuals. Produced via immunoSEQ multiplex PCR; TCRdb's table is partial and in-frame only. This sample has 450,000 to 500,000 clones, with approximately 80% found just once. Material for sequencing was PBMCs. The origin of the receptors is a woman aged 40-49 years in good health. Some clones in this sample may be carry-over from other donors' samples. The CDR3 runs from the conserved cysteine through the conserved F or W. A D gene is named only where the DNA matches it firmly. Some rows have no size entry. The others give once, few or many, or a class for an expanded clone.

j_gene | abundance | d_gene | v_gene | CDR3nt | CDR3aa
TRBJ2-2 | many | NA | TRBV27 | TGTGCCAGCAGTTTATCAGGACAGACCACCGGGGAGCTGTTTTTT | CASSLSGQTTGELFF
TRBJ2-1 | NA | NA | TRBV7-9 | TGTGCCAGCAGCTCGGGGGGCCTCCTCAATGAGCAGTTCTTC | CASSSGGLLNEQFF
TRBJ2-5 | NA | TRBD2 | TRBV5-1 | TGCGCCAGCAGCGCCAATAGCGGGAGCGCAGAGACCCAGTACTTC | CASSANSGSAETQYF
TRBJ2-3 | NA | TRBD2 | TRBV7-3 | TGTGCCAGCACCAAACTAGCGGGAGGGCCGGTTTCAGATACGCAGTATTTT | CASTKLAGGPVSDTQYF
TRBJ2-1 | NA | TRBD2 | TRBV7-9 | TGTGCCAGCAGCTTAGGACTAGCGGGAGGGCCGAGCTCCTACAATGAGCAGTTCTTC | CASSLGLAGGPSSYNEQFF
TRBJ2-7 | NA | TRBD2 | TRBV9 | TGTGCCAGCAGCGTAAGTAGCGGGAGGTTCGACGAGCAGTACTTC | CASSVSSGRFDEQYF
TRBJ2-5 | NA | TRBD2 | TRBV7-3 | TGTGCCAGCAGCATTCAAAGCGGGAGGCCGCCAGAGACCCAGTACTTC | CASSIQSGRPPETQYF
TRBJ2-6 | NA | NA | TRBV25-1 | TGTGCCAGCGGATACTCTGGGGCCAACGTCCTGACTTTC | CASGYSGANVLTF
TRBJ1-1 | NA | NA | TRBV5-1 | TGCGCCAGCAGCCCCTTCATGAACACTGAAGCTTTCTTT | CASSPFMNTEAFF
TRBJ2-7 | NA | TRBD1 | TRBV7-9 | TGTGCCAGCAGCGGGGGACAGGGGGCTTCCTACGAGCAGTACTTC | CASSGGQGASYEQYF
TRBJ2-3 | NA | TRBD1 | TRBV5-5 | TGTGCCAGCAGCTTGGTTTCAGGGGGCTTTCAAGATACGCAGTATTTT | CASSLVSGGFQDTQYF
TRBJ2-7 | NA | NA | TRBV7-9 | TGTGCCAGCAGCCTGGGACTGCTCTACGAGCAGTACTTC | CASSLGLLYEQYF
TRBJ2-3 | NA | TRBD1 | TRBV28 | TGTGCCAGCAGTGCCAGACAGGGCGATGCAGATACGCAGTATTTT | CASSARQGDADTQYF
TRBJ2-1 | NA | TRBD2 | TRBV30 | TGTGCCTGGTCTGGGACTAGGGGAGGGAGTGAGCAGTTCTTC | CAWSGTRGGSEQFF
TRBJ1-4 | few | TRBD1 | TRBV19 | TGTGCCAGTAGCCGCCGGGACAGCGAAAATGAAAAACTGTTTTTT | CASSRRDSENEKLFF
TRBJ2-3 | once | NA | TRBV5-4 | TGTGCCAGCAGCTTGTTCAGCACAGATACGCAGTATTTT | CASSLFSTDTQYF
TRBJ2-5 | few | NA | TRBV19 | TGTGCCAGTAGTAGCAGCCTGGGGACCCAGTACTTC | CASSSSLGTQYF
TRBJ1-5 | NA | NA | TRBV28 | TGTGCCAGCAGCCCCGTCAGGGCGTCCCAGCATTTT | CASSPVRASQHF
TRBJ2-7 | NA | TRBD2 | TRBV7-6 | TGTGCCAGCAGCCCAGGGACTAGCGGGACCTTACTCGGGGAGCAGTACTTC | CASSPGTSGTLLGEQYF
TRBJ2-1 | NA | NA | TRBV5-1 | TGCGCCAGCAGCTCACGGGGACCCAGCAGCTCCTACAATGAGCAGTTCTTC | CASSSRGPSSSYNEQFF
TRBJ1-1 | NA | NA | TRBV4-3 | TGCGCCAGCAGCCAAGTCCGGGGCACTGAAGCTTTCTTT | CASSQVRGTEAFF
TRBJ2-7 | NA | TRBD2 | TRBV27 | TGTGCCAGCAGTGCCGGGACTAGCGGGATCTACGAGCAGTACTTC | CASSAGTSGIYEQYF
TRBJ1-1 | few | TRBD1 | TRBV7-8 | TGTGCCAGCAGCATACAGGGGGTACGGACTGAAGCTTTCTTT | CASSIQGVRTEAFF
TRBJ1-5 | NA | TRBD1 | TRBV6-5 | TGTGCCAGCAGCCGGGACAGGGAGTATATGCCCCAGCATTTT | CASSRDREYMPQHF
TRBJ1-4 | NA | NA | TRBV30 | TGTGCCTGGAGAGACCCGTTTGGGGGTGGAGAAAAACTGTTTTTT | CAWRDPFGGGEKLFF
TRBJ1-5 | NA | NA | TRBV6-5 | TGTGCCAGCGGAAAGGGGCGGCATTTT | CASGKGRHF
TRBJ2-2 | few | NA | TRBV30 | TGTGCCTGGAGTCGCTTTCGGGCCGGGGAGCTGTTTTTT | CAWSRFRAGELFF
TRBJ2-2 | many | NA | TRBV7-2 | TGTGCCAGCAGTTCCACCCCACCCCAGCGGCCCGGGGAGCTGTTTTTT | CASSSTPPQRPGELFF
TRBJ2-7 | NA | TRBD1 | TRBV29-1 | TGCAGCGTTGAGGGACAGGGGGCGGCCTACGAGCAGTACTTC | CSVEGQGAAYEQYF
TRBJ2-3 | NA | NA | TRBV19 | TGTGCCAGTAGTATTCCTAGCGCCCTTAGCACAGATACGCAGTATTTT | CASSIPSALSTDTQYF
TRBJ2-6 | NA | NA | TRBV19 | TGTGCCAGTAGTATAGTAACAGGGTCGCCCGGGGCCAACGTCCTGACTTTC | CASSIVTGSPGANVLTF
TRBJ1-4 | NA | NA | TRBV5-4 | TGTGCCAGCAGCTTGCGGGGACGGACTAATGAAAAACTGTTTTTT | CASSLRGRTNEKLFF
TRBJ1-1 | few | NA | TRBV7-2 | TGTGCCAGCAGCCAATGGCGTCTTGAAGCTTTCTTT | CASSQWRLEAFF
TRBJ1-1 | NA | NA | TRBV11-3 | TGTGCCAGCAGCTTAGATTCAGTAACTGAAGCTTTCTTT | CASSLDSVTEAFF
TRBJ2-1 | NA | TRBD1 | TRBV2 | TGTGCCAGCAGTTTGGGGACAGGTGTTGGGGATGAGCAGTTCTTC | CASSLGTGVGDEQFF
TRBJ2-1 | NA | TRBD2 | TRBV5-1 | TGCGCCAGCAGCGCCGGGACTAGCGGAACCTACAATGAGCAGTTCTTC | CASSAGTSGTYNEQFF
TRBJ2-5 | NA | NA | TRBV20-1 | TGCAGTGCTAAAAGAGAGACCCAGTACTTC | CSAKRETQYF
TRBJ1-2 | once | NA | TRBV19 | TGTGCCAGTAGTATCGGGGGGCAGGACTATGGCTACACCTTC | CASSIGGQDYGYTF
TRBJ1-2 | NA | TRBD1 | TRBV2 | TGTGCCAGCAGTCAGGGACAGGGGGACTATGGCTACACCTTC | CASSQGQGDYGYTF
TRBJ2-7 | few | TRBD2 | TRBV11-2 | TGTGCCAGCAGCTTAGGACTAGCGGGAGGGCCAGGGGGGGAGCAGTACTTC | CASSLGLAGGPGGEQYF
TRBJ2-2 | NA | NA | TRBV6-5 | TGTGCCAGCAGTTACTCGACCTTCGGGGAGCTGTTTTTT | CASSYSTFGELFF
TRBJ2-4 | once | TRBD1 | TRBV2 | TGTGCCAGCAGTGATCCCAACGAGGCAGGGGGCATTCAGTACTTC | CASSDPNEAGGIQYF
TRBJ2-1 | once | TRBD2 | TRBV5-1 | TGCGCCAGCAGCAGGGTAGGGCCCCTAGGCGGGAGTAGGGATGAGCAGTTCTTC | CASSRVGPLGGSRDEQFF
TRBJ2-7 | once | NA | TRBV6-9 | TGTGCCAGCAGTTACGGCCAGGGCCGTGGGCAGTACTTC | CASSYGQGRGQYF
TRBJ2-7 | NA | TRBD1 | TRBV6-1 | TGTGCCAGCAGTGAAGTGACCCGGGACAGGGTATCCTACGAGCAGTACTTC | CASSEVTRDRVSYEQYF
TRBJ2-1 | few | TRBD2 | TRBV5-4 | TGTGCCAGCAGCCCGGGGGCTAGCGGGAGGGCTGAGCAGTTCTTC | CASSPGASGRAEQFF
TRBJ1-1 | NA | NA | TRBV19 | TGTGCCAGTAGTATGAGGGGACATTTAAACACTGAAGCTTTCTTT | CASSMRGHLNTEAFF
TRBJ1-3 | NA | NA | TRBV7-3 | TGTGCCAGCAGCTTAACCGGGTCCGGAAACACCATATATTTT | CASSLTGSGNTIYF
TRBJ2-5 | NA | TRBD2 | TRBV2 | TGTGCCAGCAGTGAAACTAGCGTCGGGGGAGAGACCCAGTACTTC | CASSETSVGGETQYF
TRBJ2-5 | NA | NA | TRBV2 | TGTGCCAGCAGTGAACAGGGCCGCCAAGAGACCCAGTACTTC | CASSEQGRQETQYF
TRBJ1-2 | NA | TRBD1 | TRBV28 | TGTGCCAGCAGTACAGGGGTTTCAGGCTACACCTTC | CASSTGVSGYTF
TRBJ2-1 | few | NA | TRBV30 | TGTGCCTGCCTAAGGCGGGCCTACAATGAGCAGTTCTTC | CACLRRAYNEQFF
TRBJ1-5 | NA | NA | TRBV5-1 | TGCGCCAGCAGCCCCCTCGGGCCTAAGGCGGATCAGCCCCAGCATTTT | CASSPLGPKADQPQHF
TRBJ2-5 | NA | NA | TRBV2 | TGTGCCAGCACTCAGGCCCAAGAGACCCAGTACTTC | CASTQAQETQYF
TRBJ2-7 | NA | TRBD2 | TRBV29-1 | TGCAGCTTCCGGACTAGCTACGAGCAGTACTTC | CSFRTSYEQYF
TRBJ2-3 | NA | TRBD2 | TRBV10-2 | TGCGCCAGCAGTGAGTCGACTAGCGGGAGGGCCAGAGATACGCAGTATTTT | CASSESTSGRARDTQYF
TRBJ2-3 | few | NA | TRBV30 | TGTGCCTGGGCCACGGGTGGGTCAGATACGCAGTATTTT | CAWATGGSDTQYF
TRBJ2-1 | NA | TRBD1 | TRBV7-9 | TGTGCCAGCAGCCGGGGACAGGGGTCCTACAATGAGCAGTTCTTC | CASSRGQGSYNEQFF
TRBJ2-2 | few | TRBD1 | TRBV28 | TGTGCCAGCAGTAAAGGGGCGGACAGGGACGTTGGCGGGGAGCTGTTTTTT | CASSKGADRDVGGELFF
TRBJ1-4 | NA | NA | TRBV4-3 | TGCGCCAGCAGCCCCGGACATACAACTAATGAAAAACTGTTTTTT | CASSPGHTTNEKLFF